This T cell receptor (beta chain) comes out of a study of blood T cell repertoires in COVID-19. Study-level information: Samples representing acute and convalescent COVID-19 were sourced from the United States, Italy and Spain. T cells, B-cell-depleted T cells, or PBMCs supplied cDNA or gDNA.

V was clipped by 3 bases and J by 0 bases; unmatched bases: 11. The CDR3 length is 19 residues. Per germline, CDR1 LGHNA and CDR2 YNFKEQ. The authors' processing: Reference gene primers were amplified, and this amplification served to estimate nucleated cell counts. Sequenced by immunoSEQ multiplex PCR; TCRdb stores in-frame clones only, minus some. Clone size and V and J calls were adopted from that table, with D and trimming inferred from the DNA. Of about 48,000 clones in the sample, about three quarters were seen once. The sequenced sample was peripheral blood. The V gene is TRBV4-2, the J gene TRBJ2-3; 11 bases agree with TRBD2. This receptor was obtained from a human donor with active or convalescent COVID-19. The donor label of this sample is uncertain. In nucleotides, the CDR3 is TGTGCCAGCAGCCAGCTAGGGACTAGCGGATCTACTAGCACAGATACGCAGTATTTT. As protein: CASSQLGTSGSTSTDTQYF.